A single sample gave rise to the 14 T cell receptor beta chains below, sequenced in a study of cytomegalovirus exposure and HLA in healthy donors. The PCR made use of 60 Vbeta and 13 Jbeta primers. Assay used: immunoSEQ multiplex PCR; TCRdb lists only in-frame clones, some missing. The profile shows 100,000 or so clones, roughly four fifths of them singletons. The material sequenced was PBMCs. The receptors come from a male donor in good health and CMV-seropositive.

Comments on this clone: A read error may produce the germline difference seen at one junction end. The same CDR3 is also encoded by other DNA sequences in this sample. The V and J genes are TRBV6-6 and TRBJ1-2, with 7 bases aligning to TRBD1. Germline lookup yields CDR1 MNHNY and CDR2 SVGAGI (reference sequence). The length of the CDR3 is 16 residues. DNA of the CDR3: TGTGCCAGCAGTTGGTCACGGGACAGTACTAACTACGGCTACACCTTC. Encoded protein: CASSWSRDSTNYGYTF.

The V call is TRBV7-9, the J call TRBJ2-7; 15 nucleotides agree with TRBD2. Germline V gene sequence: CDR1 SEHNR, CDR2 FQNEAQ (reference sequence). The V and J ends lost 4 bases and 7 bases, in that order; junction bases with no gene match: 11. The CDR3 contains 17 residues. CDR3: CASSWGLGLAGGGEQYF. The CDR3 DNA sequence: TGTGCCAGCAGCTGGGGCTTGGGACTAGCGGGGGGAGGAGAGCAGTACTTC.

In its sample, this clone is medium-sized. The chain is built from TRBV2 and TRBJ1-1; D is undetermined. The CDR3 loop spans 13 amino acids. Germline CDR1 reads SNHLY; CDR2 reads FYNNEI. Trimming pared 4 bases from V and 0 bases from J, leaving 6 bases between. Written as DNA, the CDR3 is TGTGCCAGCAGTGCTACGATGAACACTGAAGCTTTCTTT. Amino acid sequence: CASSATMNTEAFF. Variable domain in full (rest from reference TRBV2 and TRBJ1-1): EPEVTQTPSHQVTQMGQEVILRCVPISNHLYFYWYRQILGQKVEFLVSFYNNEISEKSEIFDDQFSVERPDGSNFTLKIRSTKLEDSAMYFCASSATMNTEAFFGQGTRLTVV.

The chain has TRBV6-4 and TRBJ1-3; D possibly corresponds to TRBD1 (6 bases). This CDR3 is built from 14 residues. The V gene lost 8 bases and the J gene lost 2 bases, with 13 bases spanning the gap. CDR1 and CDR2 (germline): MRHNA, SNTAGT. The CDR3 here is CASGPTGTGNTIYF. Written as DNA, the CDR3 is TGTGCCAGCGGACCCACAGGGACTGGAAACACCATATATTTT.

This clone was found a few times. The chain joins TRBV30 to TRBJ1-1, with D uncertain. The V gene's germline CDR1 is GTSNPN and CDR2 SVGIG (reference sequence). The CDR3 contains 15 residues. V dropped 4 bases and J dropped 4 bases, with 19 bases sitting between them. The CDR3 DNA reads as TGTGCCTGGACTCTAACCCCCGGTGGTGGCACTGAAGCTTTCTTT. As protein: CAWTLTPGGGTEAFF. Full variable domain (remainder filled in from reference TRBV30 and TRBJ1-1): SQTIHQWPATLVQPVGSPLSLECTVEGTSNPNLYWYRQAAGRGLQLLFYSVGIGQISSEVPQNLSASRPQDRQFILSSKKLLLSDSGFYLCAWTLTPGGGTEAFFGQGTRLTVV.

J is TRBJ2-7 and V is TRBV7-8; D is undetermined. CDR1 and CDR2 (germline): SGHVS, FQNEAQ. Trimming took 4 bases from V and 2 from J, leaving 9 bases between them. This CDR3 has 13 amino acids. The DNA of the CDR3 is TGTGCCAGCAGCTCGAACGGAGCCTACGAGCAGTACTTC. Residues: CASSSNGAYEQYF.

The chain employs TRBV7-9 and TRBJ1-5, with TRBD1 matching over 9 bases. Per germline, CDR1 SEHNR and CDR2 FQNEAQ (reference sequence). J lost 2 bases, V lost 4 bases, and 3 bases had no gene match. The length of the CDR3 is 15 residues. The CDR3 nucleotides are TGTGCCAGCAGCTCGACAGGGGGGGGCAATCAGCCCCAGCATTTT. It is translated as CASSSTGGGNQPQHF. The full variable domain, in which reference TRBV7-9 and TRBJ1-5 provide the parts outside the CDR3, is DTGVSQNPRHKITKRGQNVTFRCDPISEHNRLYWYRQTLGQGPEFLTYFQNEAQLEKSRLLSDRFSAERPKGSFSTLEIQRTEQGDSAMYLCASSSTGGGNQPQHFGDGTRLSIL.

The V and J genes are TRBV6-5 and TRBJ2-7; D might be TRBD1 (6 bases). Per the germline V gene, CDR1 is MNHEY and CDR2 is SVGAGI. This CDR3 spans 15 amino acids. The V and J ends lost 8 bases and 0 bases respectively, with 17 bases between them. The CDR3 loop is CASGQTGTDSYEQYF. The CDR3 DNA reads as TGTGCCAGCGGACAGACGGGGACGGACTCCTACGAGCAGTACTTC.

The CDR3: CASSIRASDGGSYEQYF. CDR3 DNA sequence: TGTGCCAGTAGCATCCGGGCCTCAGACGGCGGGTCCTACGAGCAGTACTTC. The chain combines TRBV19 with TRBJ2-7, with D tentatively TRBD2 (5 bases). This CDR3 has 17 residues. Germline V gives CDR1 LNHDA, CDR2 SQIVND (reference sequence). V gave up 6 bases and J gave up 1 base, with 22 bases separating them.

This chain joins TRBV5-6 and TRBJ2-2; 9 positions agree with TRBD1. Germline lookup yields CDR1 SGHDT and CDR2 YYEEEE. This CDR3 is built from 17 residues. After removal of 4 bases from V and 1 base from J, the junction contained 8 bases not matched to a gene. The CDR3, as DNA: TGTGCCAGCAGCGACATACAGGGGGCCATGAACACCGGGGAGCTGTTTTTT. Translation gives CASSDIQGAMNTGELFF.

The J gene is TRBJ2-1, the V gene TRBV7-2; TRBD2 aligns across 8 bases. V lost 3 bases to trimming and J lost 2 bases; unmatched junction nucleotides: 6. The CDR3 has 16 residues. CDR1 is SGHTA, CDR2 FQGNSA, per germline. CDR3 DNA sequence: TGTGCCAGCAGCTTGGTCGGTAGCGGGGCCTACAATGAGCAGTTCTTC. Its translation: CASSLVGSGAYNEQFF.

This chain links TRBV6-1 with TRBJ1-2; 7 positions agree with TRBD1. The J segment lost 8 bases and the V segment lost 6 bases, leaving 12 bases of the junction unmatched. The germline gives CDR1 MNHNS, CDR2 SASEGT. This CDR3 has 14 amino acids. Written as DNA, the CDR3 is TGTGCCAGCAGCCAACGACAGGGATTCGGGGGCTACACCTTC. Protein: CASSQRQGFGGYTF.

This rearrangement joins TRBV6-5 to TRBJ2-3; 7 positions match TRBD1. Unmatched junction bases numbered 6, after V lost 6 bases and J lost 6 bases. Germline CDR1 MNHEY, CDR2 SVGAGI. This CDR3 contains 13 residues. CDR3 in amino acids: CASRRQGSDTQYF. The CDR3 nucleotides read TGTGCCAGCAGGAGACAGGGATCCGATACGCAGTATTTT.

The V call is TRBV4-2, the J call TRBJ2-7, with 8 positions matching TRBD1. This CDR3 contains 16 residues. Germline assignment: CDR1 LGHNA and CDR2 YNFKEQ. With V trimmed by 3 bases and J by 6 bases, 13 bases remained unmatched. CDR3 in DNA: TGTGCCAGCAGCCACCGCCGCGGGACAGGTTTCGGCGAGCAGTACTTC. Its translation: CASSHRRGTGFGEQYF.